This T cell receptor (beta chain) is from a study of cytomegalovirus exposure and HLA in healthy donors. The V gene's germline CDR1 is MNHEY and CDR2 SVGAGI. V was pared by 2 bases and J by 2 bases, with 13 bases between. This CDR3 has 15 residues. The PCR contained 60 Vbeta and 13 Jbeta primers. Using immunoSEQ multiplex PCR, the repertoire was profiled, and TCRdb retains in-frame clones only, with some absent. In the table there are around 64,000 clones, around 78% of which are singletons. V and J are TRBV6-5 and TRBJ2-7; D perhaps matches TRBD2 (6 bases). Sequences were obtained from PBMCs. The sequence was obtained from a man aged 18 to 29 in good health and CMV-seropositive. The CDR3 loop is CASSYGGTQPYEQYF. The CDR3 DNA reads as TGTGCCAGCAGTTACGGAGGGACGCAACCCTACGAGCAGTACTTC.